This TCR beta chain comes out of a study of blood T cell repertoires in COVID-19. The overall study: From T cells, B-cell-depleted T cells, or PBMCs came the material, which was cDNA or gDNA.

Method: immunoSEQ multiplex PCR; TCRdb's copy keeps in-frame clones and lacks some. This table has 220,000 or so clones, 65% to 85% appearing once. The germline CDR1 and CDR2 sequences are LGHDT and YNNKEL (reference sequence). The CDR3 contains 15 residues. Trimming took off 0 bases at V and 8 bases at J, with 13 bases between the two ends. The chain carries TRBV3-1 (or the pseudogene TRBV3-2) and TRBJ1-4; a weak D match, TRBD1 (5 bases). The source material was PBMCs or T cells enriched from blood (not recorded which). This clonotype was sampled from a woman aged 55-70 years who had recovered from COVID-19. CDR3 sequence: CASSQDPGVGEKLFF. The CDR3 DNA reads TGTGCCAGCAGCCAAGATCCGGGGGTAGGGGAAAAACTGTTTTTT.